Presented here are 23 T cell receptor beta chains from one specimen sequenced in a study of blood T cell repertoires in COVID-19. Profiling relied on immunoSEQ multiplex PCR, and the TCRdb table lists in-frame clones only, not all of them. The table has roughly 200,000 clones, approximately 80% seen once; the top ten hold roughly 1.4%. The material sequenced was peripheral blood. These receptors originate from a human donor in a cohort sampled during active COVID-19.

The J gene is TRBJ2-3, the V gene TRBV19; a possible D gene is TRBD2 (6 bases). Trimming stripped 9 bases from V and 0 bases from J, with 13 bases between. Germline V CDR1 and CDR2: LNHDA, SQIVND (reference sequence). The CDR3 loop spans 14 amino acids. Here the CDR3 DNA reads TGTGCCAGCCACCGGGGGTCTAGCACAGATACGCAGTATTTT. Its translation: CASHRGSSTDTQYF.

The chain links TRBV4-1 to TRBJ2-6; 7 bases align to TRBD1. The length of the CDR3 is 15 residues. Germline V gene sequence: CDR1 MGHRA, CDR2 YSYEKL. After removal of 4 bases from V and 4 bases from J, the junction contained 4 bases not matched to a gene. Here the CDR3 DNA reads TGCGCCAGCAGCCCGACAGGGCGCGGGGCCAACGTCCTGACTTTC. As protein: CASSPTGRGANVLTF.

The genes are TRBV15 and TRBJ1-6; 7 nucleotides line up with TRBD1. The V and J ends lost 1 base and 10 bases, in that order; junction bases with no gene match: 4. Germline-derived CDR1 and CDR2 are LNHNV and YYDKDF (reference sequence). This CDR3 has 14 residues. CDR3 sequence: CATSRGGRGSPLHF. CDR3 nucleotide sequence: TGTGCCACCAGCAGAGGCGGCAGGGGGTCACCCCTCCACTTT.

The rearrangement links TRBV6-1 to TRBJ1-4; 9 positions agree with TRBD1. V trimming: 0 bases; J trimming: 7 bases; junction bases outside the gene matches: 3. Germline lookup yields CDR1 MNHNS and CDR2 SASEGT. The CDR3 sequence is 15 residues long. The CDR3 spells CASSEAKGQGEKLFF. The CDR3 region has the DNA TGTGCCAGCAGTGAAGCGAAGGGACAGGGTGAAAAACTGTTTTTT.

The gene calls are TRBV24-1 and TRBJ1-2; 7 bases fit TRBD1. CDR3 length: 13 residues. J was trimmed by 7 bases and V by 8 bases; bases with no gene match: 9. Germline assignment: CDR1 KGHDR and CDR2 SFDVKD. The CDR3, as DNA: TGTGCCACCAAGGACAGGTCGACGGGTGGCTACACCTTC. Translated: CATKDRSTGGYTF.

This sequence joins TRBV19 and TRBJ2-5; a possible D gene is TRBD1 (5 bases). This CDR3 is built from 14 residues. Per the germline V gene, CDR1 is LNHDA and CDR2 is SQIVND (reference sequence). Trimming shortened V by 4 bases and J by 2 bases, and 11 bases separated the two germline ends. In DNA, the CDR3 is TGTGCCAGTAGTACCCGACAGATACAAGAGACCCAGTACTTC. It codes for CASSTRQIQETQYF.

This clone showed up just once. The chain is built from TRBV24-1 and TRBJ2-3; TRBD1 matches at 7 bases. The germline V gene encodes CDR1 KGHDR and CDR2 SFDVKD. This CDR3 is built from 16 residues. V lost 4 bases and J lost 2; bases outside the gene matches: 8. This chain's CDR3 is CATSDPTGALTDTQYF. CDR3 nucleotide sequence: TGTGCCACCAGTGACCCCACAGGGGCCCTCACAGATACGCAGTATTTT.

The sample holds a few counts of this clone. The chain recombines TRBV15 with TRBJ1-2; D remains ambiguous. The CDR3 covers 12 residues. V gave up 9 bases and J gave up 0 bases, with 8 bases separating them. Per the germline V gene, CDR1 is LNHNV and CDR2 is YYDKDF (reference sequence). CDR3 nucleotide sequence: TGTGCCACGCAGAGGTCTAACTATGGCTACACCTTC. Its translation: CATQRSNYGYTF.

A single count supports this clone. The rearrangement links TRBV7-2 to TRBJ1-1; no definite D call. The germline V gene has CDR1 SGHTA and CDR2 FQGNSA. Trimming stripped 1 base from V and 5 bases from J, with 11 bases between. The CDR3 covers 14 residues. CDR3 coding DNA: TGTGCCAGCAGCTTAGGTCGGGGTGGGACTGAAGCTTTCTTT. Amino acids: CASSLGRGGTEAFF.

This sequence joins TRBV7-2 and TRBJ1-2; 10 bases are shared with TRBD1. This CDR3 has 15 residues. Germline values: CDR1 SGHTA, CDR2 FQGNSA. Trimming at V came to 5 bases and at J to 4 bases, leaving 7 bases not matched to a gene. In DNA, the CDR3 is TGTGCCAGCAGCCCCGGACAGGGGGGTATCTATGGCTACACCTTC. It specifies CASSPGQGGIYGYTF.

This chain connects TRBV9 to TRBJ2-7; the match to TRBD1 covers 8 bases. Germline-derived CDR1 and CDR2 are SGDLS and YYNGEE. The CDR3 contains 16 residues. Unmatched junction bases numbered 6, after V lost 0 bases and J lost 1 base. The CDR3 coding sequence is TGTGCCAGCAGCGTAGGGACAGGGTCCCCATCCTACGAGCAGTACTTC. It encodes CASSVGTGSPSYEQYF.

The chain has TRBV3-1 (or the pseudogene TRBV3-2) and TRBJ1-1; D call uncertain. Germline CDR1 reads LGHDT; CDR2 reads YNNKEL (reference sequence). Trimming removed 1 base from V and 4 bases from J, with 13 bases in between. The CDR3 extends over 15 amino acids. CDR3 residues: CASSQAPTFSTEAFF. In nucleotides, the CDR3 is TGTGCCAGCAGCCAAGCCCCGACATTTTCCACTGAAGCTTTCTTT.

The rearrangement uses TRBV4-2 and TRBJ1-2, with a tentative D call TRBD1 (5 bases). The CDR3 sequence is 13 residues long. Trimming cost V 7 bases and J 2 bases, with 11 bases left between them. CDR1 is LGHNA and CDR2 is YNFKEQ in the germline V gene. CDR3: CASTLEGNYGYTF. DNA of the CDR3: TGTGCCAGCACGCTGGAGGGGAACTATGGCTACACCTTC.

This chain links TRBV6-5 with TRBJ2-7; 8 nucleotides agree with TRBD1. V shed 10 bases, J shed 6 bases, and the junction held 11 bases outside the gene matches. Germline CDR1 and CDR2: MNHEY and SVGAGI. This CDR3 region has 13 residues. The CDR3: CATMDRVSGEQYF. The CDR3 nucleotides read TGTGCCACCATGGACAGGGTTTCCGGCGAGCAGTACTTC.

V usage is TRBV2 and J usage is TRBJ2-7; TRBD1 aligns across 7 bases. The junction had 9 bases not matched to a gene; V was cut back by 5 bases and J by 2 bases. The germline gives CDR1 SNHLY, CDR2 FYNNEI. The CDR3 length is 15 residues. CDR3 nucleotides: TGTGCCAGCAGTCGCGGACAGGTCCTGACCTACGAGCAGTACTTC. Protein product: CASSRGQVLTYEQYF.

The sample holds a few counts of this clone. The CDR3: CASSEPARQGIDAIYF. CDR3 nucleotide sequence: TGTGCCAGCAGTGAACCGGCTCGACAGGGCATTGATGCCATATATTTT. The chain couples TRBV25-1 to TRBJ1-3; TRBD1 agrees at 7 bases. Looked up from germline, CDR1 is MGHDK and CDR2 is SYGVNS. V dropped 2 bases and J dropped 11; count of bases not matched to a gene: 15. The CDR3 totals 16 residues. The full variable domain, completed using reference TRBV25-1 and TRBJ1-3, is EADIYQTPRYLVIGTGKKITLECSQTMGHDKMYWYQQDPGMELHLIHYSYGVNSTEKGDLSSESTVSRIRTEHFPLTLESARPSHTSQYLCASSEPARQGIDAIYFGEGSWLTVV.

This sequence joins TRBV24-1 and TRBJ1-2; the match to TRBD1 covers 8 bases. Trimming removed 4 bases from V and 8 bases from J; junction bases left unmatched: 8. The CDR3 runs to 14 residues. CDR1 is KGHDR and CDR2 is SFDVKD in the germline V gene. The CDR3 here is CATSETGVDFGYTF. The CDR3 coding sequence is TGTGCCACCAGTGAGACAGGGGTAGATTTCGGCTACACCTTC.

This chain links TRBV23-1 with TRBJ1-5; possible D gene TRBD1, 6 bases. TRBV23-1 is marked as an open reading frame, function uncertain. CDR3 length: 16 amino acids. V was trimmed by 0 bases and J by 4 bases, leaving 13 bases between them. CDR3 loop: CASSQSLHRANQPQHF. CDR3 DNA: TGCGCCAGCAGTCAATCGCTTCACAGGGCGAATCAGCCCCAGCATTTT.

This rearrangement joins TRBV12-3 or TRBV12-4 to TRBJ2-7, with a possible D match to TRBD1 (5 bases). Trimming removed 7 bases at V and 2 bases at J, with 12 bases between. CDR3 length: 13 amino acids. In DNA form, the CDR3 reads TGTGCCAGCACCCCCGACAGAGCCTACGAGCAGTACTTC. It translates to CASTPDRAYEQYF.

The CDR3 region is CASRIQGAPSDTQYF. The CDR3 nucleotides read TGCGCCAGCAGAATACAGGGGGCTCCCTCAGATACGCAGTATTTT. This chain uses TRBV5-1 with TRBJ2-3, with TRBD1 identical over 9 bases. Germline V gene sequence: CDR1 SGHRS, CDR2 YFSETQ. V shed 5 bases and J 4 bases; nucleotides not matched to a gene: 8. This CDR3 has 15 residues.

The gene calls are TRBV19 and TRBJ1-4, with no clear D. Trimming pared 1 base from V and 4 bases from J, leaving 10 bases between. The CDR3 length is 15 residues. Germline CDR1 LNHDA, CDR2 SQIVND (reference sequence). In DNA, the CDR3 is TGTGCCAGTAGTATAGCCAACAGAATTAATGAAAAACTGTTTTTT. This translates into CASSIANRINEKLFF. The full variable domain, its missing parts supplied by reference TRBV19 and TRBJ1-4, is DGGITQSPKYLFRKEGQNVTLSCEQNLNHDAMYWYRQDPGQGLRLIYYSQIVNDFQKGDIAEGYSVSREKKESFPLTVTSAQKNPTAFYLCASSIANRINEKLFFGSGTQLSVL.

CDR3 protein: CASSPGDTSSYEQYF. CDR3 in DNA: TGTGCCAGCAGCCCCGGGGACACTTCCTCCTACGAGCAGTACTTC. The J gene is TRBJ2-7, the V gene TRBV7-2, with D maybe TRBD1 (6 bases). The CDR3 is 15 amino acids. The V gene lost 5 bases and the J gene lost 0 bases, with 14 bases spanning the gap. Germline lookup yields CDR1 SGHTA and CDR2 FQGNSA.

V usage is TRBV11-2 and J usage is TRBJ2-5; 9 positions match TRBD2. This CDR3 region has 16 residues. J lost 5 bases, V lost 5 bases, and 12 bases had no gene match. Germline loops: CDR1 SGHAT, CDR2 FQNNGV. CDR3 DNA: TGTGCCAGCAGCCCTCAAGGCGGGGGGGACGGGGAGACCCAGTACTTC. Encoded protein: CASSPQGGGDGETQYF.